The entry below describes one T cell receptor (beta chain). Its antigen remains unidentified. The CDR3 runs 14 residues. Trimming cost V 6 bases and J 3 bases, with 14 bases left between them. The germline V gene has CDR1 MNHNS and CDR2 SASEGT. Sequencing templates came from extracted RNA that was reverse transcribed into cDNA. The assay was immunoSEQ multiplex PCR, and TCRdb's table has in-frame clones only and misses some. The sample contains about 190,000 clones, over 50% of which appear only once. The data belong to a study of CD8+ T cells in alopecia areata. About the study: Oral tofacitinib (5 to 10 mg twice daily) was administered to treated patients.

Study-level findings and limits: Normal scalp showed lower clonality than lesional scalp, especially alopecia totalis/universalis. In scalp samples, resident alphabeta T cells of normal skin are also sequenced.

Sorting of PBMCs yielded the CD4+ and CD8+ T cells. The rearrangement joins TRBV6-1 to TRBJ1-2, with a possible D match to TRBD1 (6 bases). This sequence originates from a human donor with alopecia areata. The sample was CD4+ T cells sorted from blood, taken at week 0. The CDR3 nucleotides are TGTGCCAGCAGGGGTCACAGGGAGCACTATGGCTACACCTTC. Amino acids: CASRGHREHYGYTF.